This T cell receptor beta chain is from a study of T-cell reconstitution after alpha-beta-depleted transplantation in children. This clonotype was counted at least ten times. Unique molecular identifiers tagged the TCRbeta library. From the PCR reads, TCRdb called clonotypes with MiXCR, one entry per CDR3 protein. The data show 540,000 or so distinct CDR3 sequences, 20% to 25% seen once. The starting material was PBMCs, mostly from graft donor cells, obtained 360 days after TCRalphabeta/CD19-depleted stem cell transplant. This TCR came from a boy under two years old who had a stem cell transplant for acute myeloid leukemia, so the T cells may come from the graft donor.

CDR3 in DNA: TGCAGCGCTATGGACAGGGCCCATGAAAAACTGTTTTTT. It encodes CSAMDRAHEKLFF. This sequence joins TRBV29-1 and TRBJ1-4; the match to TRBD1 covers 8 bases. With 7 bases clipped from V and 6 bases from J, the junction kept 7 bases outside the gene matches. The CDR3 totals 13 residues. CDR1 is SQVTM and CDR2 is ANQGSEA in the germline V gene.